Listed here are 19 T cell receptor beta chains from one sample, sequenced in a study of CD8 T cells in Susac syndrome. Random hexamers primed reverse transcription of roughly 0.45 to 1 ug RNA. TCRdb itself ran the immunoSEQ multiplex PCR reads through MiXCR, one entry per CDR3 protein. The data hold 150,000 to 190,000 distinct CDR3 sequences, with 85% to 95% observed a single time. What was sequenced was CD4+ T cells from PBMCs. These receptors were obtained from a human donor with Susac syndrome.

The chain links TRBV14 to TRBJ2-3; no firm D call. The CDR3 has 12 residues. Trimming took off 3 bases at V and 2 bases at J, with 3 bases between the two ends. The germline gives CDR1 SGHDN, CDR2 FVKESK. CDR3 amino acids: CASSHDTDTQYF. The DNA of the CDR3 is TGTGCCAGCAGCCACGACACAGATACGCAGTATTTT. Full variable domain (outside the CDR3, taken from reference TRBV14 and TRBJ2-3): EAGVTQFPSHSVIEKGQTVTLRCDPISGHDNLYWYRRVMGKEIKFLLHFVKESKQDESGMPNNRFLAERTGGTYSTLKVQPAELEDSGVYFCASSHDTDTQYFGPGTRLTVL.

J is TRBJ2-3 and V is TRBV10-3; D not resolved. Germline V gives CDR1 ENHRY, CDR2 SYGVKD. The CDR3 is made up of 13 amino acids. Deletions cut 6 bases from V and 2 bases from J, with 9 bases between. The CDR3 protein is CAIREASTDTQYF. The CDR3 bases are TGTGCCATCAGAGAGGCTTCCACAGATACGCAGTATTTT.

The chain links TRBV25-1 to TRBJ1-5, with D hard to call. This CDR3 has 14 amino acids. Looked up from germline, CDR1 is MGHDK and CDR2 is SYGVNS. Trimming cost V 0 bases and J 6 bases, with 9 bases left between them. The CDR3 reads CASSEYLSVQPQHF. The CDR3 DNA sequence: TGTGCCAGCAGTGAATATCTTAGTGTTCAGCCCCAGCATTTT.

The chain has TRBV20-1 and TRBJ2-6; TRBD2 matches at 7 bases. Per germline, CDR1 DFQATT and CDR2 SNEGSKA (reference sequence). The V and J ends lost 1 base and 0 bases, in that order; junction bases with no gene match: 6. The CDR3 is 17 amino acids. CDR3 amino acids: CSARGWGGSSGANVLTF. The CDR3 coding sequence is TGCAGTGCTAGAGGTTGGGGGGGGAGCTCTGGGGCCAACGTCCTGACTTTC.

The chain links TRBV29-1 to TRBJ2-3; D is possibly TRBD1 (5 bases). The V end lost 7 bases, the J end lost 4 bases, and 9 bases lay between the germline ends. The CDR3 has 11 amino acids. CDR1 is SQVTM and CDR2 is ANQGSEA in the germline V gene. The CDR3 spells CSGLGADTQYF. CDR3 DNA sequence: TGCAGCGGCCTAGGGGCAGATACGCAGTATTTT.

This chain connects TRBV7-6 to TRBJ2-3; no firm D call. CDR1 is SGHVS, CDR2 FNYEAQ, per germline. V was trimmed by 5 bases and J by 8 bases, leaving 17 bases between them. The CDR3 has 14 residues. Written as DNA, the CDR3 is TGTGCCAGCAGCCCCTCGACCCAAACCGGTACGCAGTATTTT. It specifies CASSPSTQTGTQYF.

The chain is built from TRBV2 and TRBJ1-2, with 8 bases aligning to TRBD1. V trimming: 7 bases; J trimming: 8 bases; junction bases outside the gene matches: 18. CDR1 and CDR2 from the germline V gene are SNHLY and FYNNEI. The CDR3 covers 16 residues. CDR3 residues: CASTVGTSQGDGGYTF. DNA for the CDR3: TGTGCCAGCACTGTAGGGACCTCACAGGGGGATGGCGGCTACACCTTC.

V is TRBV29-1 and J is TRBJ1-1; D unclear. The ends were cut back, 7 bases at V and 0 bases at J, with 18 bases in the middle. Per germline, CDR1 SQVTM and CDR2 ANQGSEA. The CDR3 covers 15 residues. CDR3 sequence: CSAAAAGDLNTEAFF. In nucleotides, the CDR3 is TGCAGCGCCGCCGCGGCGGGAGATTTGAACACTGAAGCTTTCTTT.

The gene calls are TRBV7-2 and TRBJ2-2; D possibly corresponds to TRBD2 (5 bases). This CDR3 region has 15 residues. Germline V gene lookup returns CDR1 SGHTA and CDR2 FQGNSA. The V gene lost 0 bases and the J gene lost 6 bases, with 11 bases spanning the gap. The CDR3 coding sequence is TGTGCCAGCAGCTTAGCCCACTTACTAGCCGGGGAGCTGTTTTTT. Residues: CASSLAHLLAGELFF.

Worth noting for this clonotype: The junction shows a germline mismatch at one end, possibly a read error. The CDR3 loop is CSVDLVTGATAAFF. The DNA of the CDR3 is TGCAGCGTTGATCTAGTGACAGGCGCCACTGCAGCTTTCTTT. This chain joins TRBV29-1 and TRBJ1-1; D is perhaps TRBD1 (6 bases). CDR1 is SQVTM and CDR2 is ANQGSEA in the germline V gene. The CDR3 has 14 amino acids.

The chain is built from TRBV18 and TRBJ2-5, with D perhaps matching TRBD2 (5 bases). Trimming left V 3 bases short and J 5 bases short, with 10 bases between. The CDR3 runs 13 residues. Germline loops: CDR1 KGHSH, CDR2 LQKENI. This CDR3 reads CASSPGVDETQYF. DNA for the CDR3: TGTGCCAGCTCACCCGGGGTTGACGAGACCCAGTACTTC.

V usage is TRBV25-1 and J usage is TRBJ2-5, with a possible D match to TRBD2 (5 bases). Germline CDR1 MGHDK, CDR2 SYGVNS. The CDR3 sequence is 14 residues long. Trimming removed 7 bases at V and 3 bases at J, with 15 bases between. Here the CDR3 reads CASTGSAGEETQYF. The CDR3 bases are TGTGCCAGCACGGGTAGCGCAGGAGAAGAGACCCAGTACTTC.

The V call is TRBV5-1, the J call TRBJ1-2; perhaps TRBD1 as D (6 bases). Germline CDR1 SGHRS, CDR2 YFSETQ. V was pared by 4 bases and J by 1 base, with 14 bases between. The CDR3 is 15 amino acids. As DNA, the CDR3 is TGCGCCAGCAGCAAGGACAGAGGGAATAACTATGGCTACACCTTC. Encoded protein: CASSKDRGNNYGYTF.

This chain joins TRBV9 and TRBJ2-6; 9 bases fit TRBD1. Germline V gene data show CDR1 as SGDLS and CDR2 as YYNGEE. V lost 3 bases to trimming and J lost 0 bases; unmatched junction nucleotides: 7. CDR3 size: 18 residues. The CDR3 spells CASSGGDRVSSGANVLTF. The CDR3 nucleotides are TGTGCCAGCAGCGGGGGGGACAGGGTCTCCTCTGGGGCCAACGTCCTGACTTTC.

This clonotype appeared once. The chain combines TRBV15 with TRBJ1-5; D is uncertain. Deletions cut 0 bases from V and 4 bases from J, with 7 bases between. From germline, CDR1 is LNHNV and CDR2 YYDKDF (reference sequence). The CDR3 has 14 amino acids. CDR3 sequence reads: CATSRESANQPQHF. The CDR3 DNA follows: TGTGCCACCAGCAGAGAGTCGGCGAATCAGCCCCAGCATTTT. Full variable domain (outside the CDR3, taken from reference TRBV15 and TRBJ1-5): DAMVIQNPRYQVTQFGKPVTLSCSQTLNHNVMYWYQQKSSQAPKLLFHYYDKDFNNEADTPDNFQSRRPNTSFCFLDIRSPGLGDTAMYLCATSRESANQPQHFGDGTRLSIL.

CDR3 amino acids: CASSLTSGAETQYF. The CDR3 coding sequence is TGTGCCAGCAGCTTAACGTCCGGGGCGGAGACCCAGTACTTC. The rearrangement uses TRBV7-9 and TRBJ2-5; D assignment may be TRBD1 or TRBD2 (5 bases each). The germline CDR1 and CDR2 sequences are SEHNR and FQNEAQ (reference sequence). The CDR3 contains 14 residues. Trimming took off 2 bases at V and 5 bases at J, with 12 bases between the two ends.

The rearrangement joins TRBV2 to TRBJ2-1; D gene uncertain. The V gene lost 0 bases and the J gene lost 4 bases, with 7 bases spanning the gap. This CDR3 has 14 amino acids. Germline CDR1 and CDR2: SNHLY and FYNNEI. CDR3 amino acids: CASSEAERYNEQFF. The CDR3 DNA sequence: TGTGCCAGCAGTGAAGCGGAACGTTACAATGAGCAGTTCTTC.

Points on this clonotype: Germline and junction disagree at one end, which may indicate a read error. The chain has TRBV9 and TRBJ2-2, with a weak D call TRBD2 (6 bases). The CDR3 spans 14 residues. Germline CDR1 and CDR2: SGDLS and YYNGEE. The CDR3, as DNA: TGTGCCAGCAGTGTAGCGGCAAACACCGGGGAGCTGTTTTTT. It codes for CASSVAANTGELFF.

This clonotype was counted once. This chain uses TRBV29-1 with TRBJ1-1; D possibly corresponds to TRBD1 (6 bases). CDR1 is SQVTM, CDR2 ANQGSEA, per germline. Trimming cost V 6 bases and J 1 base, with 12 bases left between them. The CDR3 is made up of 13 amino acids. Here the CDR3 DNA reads TGCAGCGTAGGGGGAAAGGGGAACACTGAAGCTTTCTTT. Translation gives CSVGGKGNTEAFF.